This T cell receptor (beta chain) was sequenced in a study of identical twins (dated by TCRdb to about 2016). A note on the overall study: To test whether fetal clonotypes persist, this study deep-sequenced TCR alpha and beta repertoires from monozygotic twins, from unrelated adults of various ages, and from cord blood. To rule out contamination, replicate twin experiments were performed at different times with different library preparation protocols.

General conclusions and limits of the study: Because the same donors could not be followed over many years, the conclusions depended on cross-sectional statistical analysis. Zero-insertion analyses could be partly confounded by invariant T cells such as MAIT and iNKT, though diverse VJ usage argued against such confounding for most clonotypes. Abundant cord blood beta clonotypes carried fewer insertions; young adult naive repertoires showed a weaker similar trend, while memory repertoires showed none. Compared with coincidental sharing between unrelated individuals, out-of-frame TCR alpha sequences shared between twins showed an excess of sequences with low generation probability. A weaker excess of twin sharing was found in beta out-of-frame sequences because the signal-to-noise ratio was lowered by fewer shared sequences. Recombination models systematically underestimated out-of-frame TCR alpha sharing in monozygotic twins but agreed with sharing between unrelated individuals.

Library creation used 5' RACE. The data were produced on an Illumina HiSeq 2000. A universal primer binding site was added through template switching, and the final cDNA carried a unique molecular identifier so that TCR cDNA molecules could be counted accurately. Specific primers in the conserved constant-segment region were used to synthesize first-strand cDNA for TCR alpha and beta chains. To control for contamination, every cDNA library carried two barcodes: a SMART-Mk sample barcode plus Illumina barcodes. Two successive PCR steps introduced TruSeq adapter sequences along with Illumina sample barcodes. TCR alpha and beta cDNA libraries were sequenced on the Illumina HiSeq platform with custom primers. The paper's processing steps were these. Unique molecular identifiers were extracted from raw reads with MiGEC, and CDR3 positions were determined with MiXCR. For each individual, recombination models were inferred using an EM algorithm with the repgenHMM and IGoR tools. The analysis of shared clonotypes was done with the tcR package in R, with sharing normalized by the product of cloneset sizes. Out-of-frame nonproductive sequences were analyzed to study raw recombination free of thymic and clonal selection effects. TCRdb passed the public sequencing reads through fastp at Q25 and MiXCR, retaining productive beta sequences. Records with the same CDR3 protein are collapsed into one entry carrying the most frequent genes and DNA. The V and J calls follow TCRdb's processing rather than the paper's. The sample records 1,800,000 or so distinct CDR3 sequences, roughly a third of which are singletons. The leading ten clones occupy under 0.35% of the sample.

V loses 6 bases, J loses 8 bases, and the germline ends lie 19 bases apart. Inclusive of the bounding cysteine and phenylalanine, the CDR3 is 15 residues long. Only the CDR3 DNA stays, 45 bases, in frame from base 1. In the germline V gene, CDR1 corresponds to MGHDK and CDR2 to SYGVNS. This clonotype was counted a few times. This clone's antigen is unknown. No base qualities exist here, and no much larger clone lies one base off it. Every donor in the study was a healthy Caucasian. The rearrangement combines TRBV25-1 with TRBJ1-4; TRBD1 could be the D gene, as 5 bases match. The sequence was obtained from a newborn girl in good health. Sequences were obtained from cord blood. The DNA reads TGTGCCAGCAGCCGTGGGGGAGGGACTCGCGAAAAACTGTTTTTT. Protein translation: CASSRGGGTREKLFF.